Sequencing of this T cell receptor beta chain was carried out in a study of vaccination and CD4 T cells after COVID-19. Treatment meaning: roughly 10-day PBMC culture with coronavirus spike peptide pools or control peptides (ViraFEST assay). Once obtained from cultured CD4+ T cells, the DNA was sequenced using the Oncomine TCR Beta short-read assay. Cultured CD4+ T cells were the source of extracted genomic DNA. TCRdb passed the PCR reads through MiXCR, listing each CDR3 protein once. The sample includes about 13,000 distinct CDR3 sequences, roughly 30% of them seen just once. Study-wide findings and caveats: Convalescent patients' clones that were vaccine-specific were spike mono-reactive in 304 of 307 cases.

With respect to this clonotype: Antigen specificity is unknown.

The specimen was CD4+ T cells from blood, cultured in vitro, collected after SARS-CoV-2 vaccination. This TCR derives from a human donor who had recovered from COVID-19.

CDR3 in DNA: TGTGCCAGCAGCTTTCAGGTAGCGGGCGGCACAGATACGCAGTATTTT. Translation: CASSFQVAGGTDTQYF. The chain combines TRBV7-2 with TRBJ2-3; 7 positions match TRBD2. Trimming removed 3 bases from V and 1 base from J; junction bases left unmatched: 7. CDR1 and CDR2 from the germline V gene are SGHTA and FQGNSA. This CDR3 has 16 residues.